This T cell receptor (beta chain) was identified in a study of blood T cell repertoires in COVID-19. The repertoire was sequenced with immunoSEQ multiplex PCR; TCRdb's copy has only in-frame clones and lacks some. The table has about 350,000 clones, 88% seen once. Participant-reported clinical history was the basis for cohort assignment. CDR1 and CDR2 from the germline V gene are SGHAT and FQNNGV. The CDR3 has 13 residues. Trimming shortened V by 5 bases and J by 4 bases, and 10 bases separated the two germline ends. The chain carries TRBV11-2 and TRBJ2-3; D perhaps matches TRBD2 (6 bases). Sequenced: PBMCs or T cells enriched from blood (not recorded which). The source of this sequence is a woman aged 25 to 45 who had been exposed to COVID-19. The CDR3, as DNA: TGTGCCAGCAGCCTCCCGGGGGCAGATACGCAGTATTTT. Its translation: CASSLPGADTQYF.